This TCR beta chain was sequenced in a study of T cells and copy number aberrations in small-cell lung cancer (TCRdb year 2021). Turning to the overall study: To relate T cell metrics to mutations and copy number aberrations, the same tumor regions underwent both TCR repertoire sequencing and whole-exome sequencing. Tumor TCR data existed for about 17 patients, while around 14 patients had TCR data covering both tumor and normal tissue.

Comment on this clone: Its antigen target is currently unknown. No base quality values were provided; no much bigger clone lies one nucleotide off.

The immunoSEQ hsTCRB Kit was used with multiplexed V- and J-gene primers to amplify TCR-beta CDR3 regions from genomic DNA. Unique DNA barcodes were added in a second PCR, and the samples were pooled together with one negative control and one positive control. Pooled TCR-beta libraries were sequenced on an Illumina MiSeq with a 150-cycle paired-end protocol. Per the authors' processing: Adaptive Biotechnologies processed the raw sequencing data and produced a report containing normalized, annotated TCR-beta repertoires. T-cell density was computed as TCR-beta templates normalized to usable DNA, which was estimated by amplifying housekeeping genes. Clonality was defined as 1 minus Pielou's evenness, while richness was a count of unique rearrangements. TCRdb retrieved this table from immuneACCESS and kept in-frame rearrangements only. Not all clones are present; in checked studies, unresolved V genes account for under half, and no reason is known for the remainder. V and J calls plus clone size are reproduced from that table; the DNA served to infer D and trimming. The sample table contains about 2,000 clones; only one count was recorded for around three quarters of them. The ten top clones hold under 10% of the sample.

The germline V gene (reference sequence) supplies CDR1 LNHNV and CDR2 YYDKDF. The CDR3 runs 17 residues from the cysteine to the phenylalanine. Here the CDR3 DNA is all that survives: 51 bases in frame from base 1. Trimming removed 9 bases from V and 3 bases from J, leaving 23 bases between the germline ends. The full study reports these points: The study was limited by a small sample size because surgical resection is uncommon in small-cell lung cancer, and the findings require validation. Every specimen was formalin-fixed paraffin-embedded tissue, a material known to introduce sequencing artifacts. Tumors had lower T-cell density, richness and clonality than adjacent lung tissue, but the difference in density was not significant.

The donors were limited-stage small-cell lung cancer patients whose surgical resection took place in Hangzhou, China, between about 2008 and 2021. Every donor underwent upfront surgery with no preoperative chemotherapy or radiotherapy, and no donor received immunotherapy either before or after surgery. All 20 or so patients in the sequenced cohort were smokers or heavy second-hand smokers. Adjacent normal lung was collected at least 2 cm from the tumor margin and was morphologically confirmed by two pathologists to be free of malignant cells. The study used multi-region TCR-beta sequencing of resected limited-stage small-cell lung cancers together with tumor-adjacent lung tissue to characterize T cell repertoire heterogeneity. The AllPrep DNA/RNA FFPE Kit (Qiagen) was used to extract genomic DNA from FFPE tissue.

Here the chain combines TRBV15 and TRBJ2-2, with the D segment identity uncertain. The TCR originated in a woman aged 55-69 years with small cell lung cancer. Sequenced: normal tissue next to the tumor. The CDR3 in this case is CATTSNINRVDTGELFF. The sequence in DNA is TGTGCCACGACCAGTAATATTAATCGAGTTGACACCGGGGAGCTGTTTTTT.